The next 11 T cell receptor beta chains were all read from a single sample in a study of blood T cells in healthy people across ages. A second PCR, run for roughly 6 to 11 cycles, used a sample-barcoded 5' primer plus a J-beta primer mix. TCRdb passed the 5' RACE reads through MiXCR, listing each CDR3 protein once. The sample has 650,000 or so distinct CDR3 sequences, approximately 52% seen once. Sequencing used blood. The receptors were sampled from a woman older than 75 in good health.

This clonotype has a count of ten or more. V is TRBV12-3 or TRBV12-4 and J is TRBJ2-1; D remains unclear. Trimming cost V 7 bases and J 4 bases, with 14 bases left between them. The CDR3 sequence is 14 residues long. CDR3 nucleotides: TGTGCCAGCACCCTGCGACTTCTGTACAATGAGCAGTTCTTC. Protein product: CASTLRLLYNEQFF.

This chain uses TRBV6-1 with TRBJ2-5; D not resolved. The DNA matches TRBJ2-7 better at its end, which makes the J call doubtful. The germline CDR1 and CDR2 sequences are MNHNS and SASEGT. This CDR3 comprises 13 residues. The CDR3 loop is CASSEWTHYEQYF. The CDR3 DNA reads as TGTGCCAGCAGTGAATGGACCCACTACGAGCAGTACTTC.

The rearrangement links TRBV24-1 to TRBJ2-3; a weak D match, TRBD1 (5 bases). The germline V gene encodes CDR1 KGHDR and CDR2 SFDVKD. Trimming stripped 4 bases from V and 4 bases from J, with 20 bases between. This CDR3 is built from 17 residues. The CDR3 DNA reads as TGTGCCACCAGTGACCAACCAGGGCCGGTAAGGCCAGATACGCAGTATTTT. Translation gives CATSDQPGPVRPDTQYF.

Only a few counts were recorded for this clonotype. One base away lies a much larger clone, so this may be a sequencing read error. The V call is TRBV5-1, the J call TRBJ2-1, with TRBD2 identical over 11 bases. The CDR3 loop spans 15 amino acids. CDR1 and CDR2 (germline): SGHRS, YFSETQ. V was clipped by 3 bases and J by 2 bases; unmatched bases: 1. CDR3 sequence (DNA): TGCGCCAGCAGCTGGACTAGCGGGCCCTACAATGAGCAGTTCTTC. Translated, it gives CASSWTSGPYNEQFF.

This clonotype showed up just once. The CDR3 loop is CASSPLGGGGDTQYF. The CDR3 nucleotides read TGTGCCAGCAGTCCCCTTGGCGGAGGGGGAGATACGCAGTATTTT. The chain couples TRBV7-2 to TRBJ2-3; D possibly matches TRBD1 or TRBD2 (6 bases each). V was pared by 6 bases and J by 5 bases, with 18 bases between. The CDR3 spans 15 residues. Per germline, CDR1 SGHTA and CDR2 FQGNSA.

The chain couples TRBV9 to TRBJ1-3, with 8 bases fitting TRBD1. The CDR3 totals 15 residues. Germline V gene sequence: CDR1 SGDLS, CDR2 YYNGEE. Trimming removed 3 bases from V and 4 bases from J; junction bases left unmatched: 6. CDR3 coding DNA: TGTGCCAGCAGCGCCGGACAGGGAACAGGAAACACCATATATTTT. This sequence encodes CASSAGQGTGNTIYF.

V gene TRBV29-1 combines with J gene TRBJ2-5; 9 bases are shared with TRBD2. Trimming cost V 3 bases and J 4 bases; bases outside gene matches: 6. The CDR3 spans 14 residues. CDR1 SQVTM and CDR2 ANQGSEA come from the germline V gene. The CDR3 loop reads CSVEPSGVGETQYF. CDR3 DNA sequence: TGCAGCGTTGAGCCTAGCGGGGTTGGAGAGACCCAGTACTTC.

This clonotype was detected many times. V usage is TRBV29-1 and J usage is TRBJ2-1; no clear D. CDR1 is SQVTM and CDR2 is ANQGSEA in the germline V gene. Between the trimmed V and J ends, which lost 4 bases and 0 bases, there was a span of 10 bases. The CDR3 runs to 14 residues. CDR3 in DNA: TGCAGCGTTGGAGTCTTGAGCTCCTACAATGAGCAGTTCTTC. This encodes CSVGVLSSYNEQFF.

The rearrangement joins TRBV10-2 to TRBJ1-5, with unresolved D. The CDR3 covers 15 residues. Between the trimmed V and J ends, which lost 5 bases and 0 bases, there was a span of 11 bases. Per germline, CDR1 WSHSY and CDR2 SAAADI. CDR3 coding DNA: TGCGCCAGCAGTTCGACGGAATATAGCAATCAGCCCCAGCATTTT. Protein product: CASSSTEYSNQPQHF.

The rearrangement uses TRBV11-2 and TRBJ2-2; 8 bases are a match to TRBD2. Germline V gene sequence: CDR1 SGHAT, CDR2 FQNNGV. Trimming at V came to 5 bases and at J to 5 bases, leaving 7 bases not matched to a gene. The CDR3 covers 15 residues. CDR3 coding DNA: TGTGCCAGCAGCAGCGGGACGGGGGGGACCGGGGAGCTGTTTTTT. Its translation is CASSSGTGGTGELFF.

The chain links TRBV6-5 to TRBJ2-6, with D perhaps matching TRBD1 (7 bases). CDR3 size: 16 residues. Germline V gives CDR1 MNHEY, CDR2 SVGAGI. V was trimmed by 4 bases and J by 1 base, leaving 11 bases between them. CDR3 sequence: CASSSAGQSGANVLTF. CDR3 DNA: TGTGCCAGCAGTTCCGCGGGACAGTCTGGGGCCAACGTCCTGACTTTC.